A single sample is the source of the 29 T cell receptor beta chains below, sequenced in a study of control samples from healthy donors and cancer patients. Clones were sequenced by immunoSEQ multiplex PCR, and TCRdb holds only the in-frame ones, with some missing. The data show about 50,000 clones, almost 96% seen once. Specimen: blood. These receptors were collected from a woman in her 30s in good health.

With regard to this clone: The same CDR3 can be traced to other DNA sequences in this sample. V is TRBV12-3 or TRBV12-4 and J is TRBJ2-5; no clear D gene. CDR3 length: 12 residues. The V and J ends lost 6 bases and 2 bases respectively, with 7 bases between them. CDR3 in amino acids: CASSLGQETQYF. CDR3 bases: TGTGCCAGCAGCCTAGGACAAGAGACCCAGTACTTC.

The J gene is TRBJ1-1, the V gene TRBV2; D unresolved. The CDR3 has 13 residues. Between the trimmed V and J ends, which lost 7 bases and 0 bases, there was a span of 9 bases. Germline V gives CDR1 SNHLY, CDR2 FYNNEI. This CDR3 is CASTIGVNTEAFF. The CDR3 DNA sequence: TGTGCCAGCACTATTGGGGTGAACACTGAAGCTTTCTTT.

The chain carries TRBV28 and TRBJ2-3; 7 bases are a match to TRBD1. This CDR3 comprises 12 residues. Trimming took 8 bases from V and 4 from J; bases not matched to a gene: 3. The germline V gene encodes CDR1 MDHEN and CDR2 SYDVKM. The CDR3 region is CASGTVADTQYF. DNA of the CDR3: TGTGCCAGCGGGACAGTGGCAGATACGCAGTATTTT.

This clone was seen a single time. V gene TRBV7-9 combines with J gene TRBJ2-6; weak D call: TRBD2 (6 bases). The V end was cut by 5 bases, the J end by 0 bases, with 11 bases between. The CDR3 covers 16 residues. CDR1 and CDR2 (germline): SEHNR, FQNEAQ (reference sequence). CDR3 residues: CASSNGTYSGANVLTF. The CDR3 nucleotides are TGTGCCAGCAGCAATGGGACTTACTCTGGGGCCAACGTCCTGACTTTC.

The chain links TRBV4-1 to TRBJ1-4; TRBD1 agrees at 7 bases. The ends lost 1 base at V and 7 bases at J; junction bases unmatched: 9. The CDR3 runs 16 residues. Germline V gene lookup returns CDR1 MGHRA and CDR2 YSYEKL. DNA for the CDR3: TGCGCCAGCAGCCAAGGAGGGGGCGGGGCCGGTGAAAAACTGTTTTTT. Translation: CASSQGGGGAGEKLFF.

The chain has TRBV27 and TRBJ2-7, with 10 bases identical to TRBD1. The CDR3 covers 15 residues. Germline CDR1 reads MNHEY; CDR2 reads SMNVEV (reference sequence). V gave up 5 bases and J gave up 3 bases; unmatched junction bases: 7. CDR3 DNA: TGTGCCAGCAGTCCTGCGGGACAGGGGATCTACGAGCAGTACTTC. It codes for CASSPAGQGIYEQYF.

This sequence joins TRBV5-1 and TRBJ1-2, with D possibly being TRBD1 (6 bases). The germline V and J ends were trimmed by 8 bases and 0 bases, with 14 bases remaining between them. The CDR3 runs 14 residues. CDR1 is SGHRS, CDR2 YFSETQ, per germline. CDR3 coding DNA: TGCGCCAGTAGAGTGGGGGACACTAACTATGGCTACACCTTC. Translation: CASRVGDTNYGYTF.

J is TRBJ2-3 and V is TRBV7-6, with no clear D. Per germline, CDR1 SGHVS and CDR2 FNYEAQ. V was pared by 5 bases and J by 3 bases, with 12 bases between. The length of the CDR3 is 14 residues. The CDR3 DNA reads TGTGCCAGCAGCATAGAGAGTGGGACAGATACGCAGTATTTT. This translates into CASSIESGTDTQYF.

V and J are TRBV24-1 and TRBJ2-1; 8 nucleotides match TRBD1. CDR3 length equals 16 residues. The V segment lost 4 bases and the J segment 3 bases; nucleotides outside the gene matches: 7. Germline loops: CDR1 KGHDR, CDR2 SFDVKD. CDR3 in amino acids: CATSDLGQGGYNEQFF. CDR3 in DNA: TGTGCCACCAGTGACCTCGGACAGGGCGGCTACAATGAGCAGTTCTTC.

The gene calls are TRBV6-6 and TRBJ2-7, with D possibly TRBD1 on 6 matching bases. The CDR3 runs to 13 residues. The V gene's germline CDR1 is MNHNY and CDR2 SVGAGI (reference sequence). The germline V and J ends were trimmed by 2 bases and 1 base, with 6 bases remaining between them. The CDR3 DNA reads TGTGCCAGCAGTTACGGGACATCCTACGAGCAGTACTTC. Translating gives CASSYGTSYEQYF.

The chain has TRBV28 and TRBJ1-1; TRBD1 is a possible D gene (5 bases). V lost 6 bases, J lost 5 bases, and 22 bases lay in between. Germline V gene sequence: CDR1 MDHEN, CDR2 SYDVKM. This CDR3 has 16 amino acids. CDR3 sequence: CASRNFQISWGTEAFF. The CDR3 DNA follows: TGTGCCAGCAGAAACTTTCAGATATCTTGGGGGACTGAAGCTTTCTTT.

V is TRBV30 and J is TRBJ2-2, with 10 nucleotides matching TRBD1. Germline lookup yields CDR1 GTSNPN and CDR2 SVGIG (reference sequence). J lost 6 bases, V lost 7 bases, and 5 bases had no gene match. This CDR3 has 13 amino acids. CDR3 sequence: CALGQGKAGELFF. As DNA, the CDR3 is TGTGCCTTGGGACAGGGGAAGGCCGGGGAGCTGTTTTTT.

This clone was found once. The chain carries TRBV5-1 and TRBJ2-7; 9 nucleotides agree with TRBD2. V lost 5 bases to trimming and J lost 2 bases; unmatched junction nucleotides: 5. Germline CDR1 is SGHRS and CDR2 is YFSETQ. The CDR3 length is 14 residues. CDR3 residues: CASSPAGGTYEQYF. The CDR3, as DNA: TGCGCCAGCAGTCCAGCGGGGGGCACCTACGAGCAGTACTTC.

This sequence joins TRBV15 and TRBJ1-6, with D unresolved. The CDR3 is 16 residues long. The V end was cut by 0 bases, the J end by 3 bases, with 9 bases between. Germline CDR1 reads LNHNV; CDR2 reads YYDKDF (reference sequence). The CDR3 loop reads CATSRDRAVYNSPLHF. CDR3 sequence (DNA): TGTGCCACCAGCAGAGATCGGGCGGTCTATAATTCACCCCTCCACTTT. The full variable domain, in which reference TRBV15 and TRBJ1-6 provide the parts outside the CDR3, is DAMVIQNPRYQVTQFGKPVTLSCSQTLNHNVMYWYQQKSSQAPKLLFHYYDKDFNNEADTPDNFQSRRPNTSFCFLDIRSPGLGDTAMYLCATSRDRAVYNSPLHFGNGTRLTVT.

The CDR3 region has the DNA TGTGCCAGCAGCCACTCTAGCGGCTACGAGCAGTACTTC. Amino acids: CASSHSSGYEQYF. The chain recombines TRBV14 with TRBJ2-7, with TRBD2 matching over 7 bases. The trim removed 3 bases at V and 3 bases at J, leaving 2 bases unmatched. This CDR3 has 13 residues. CDR1 SGHDN and CDR2 FVKESK come from the germline V gene.

This chain joins TRBV5-6 and TRBJ2-3; TRBD2 is a possible D gene (7 bases). Deletions cut 1 base from V and 4 bases from J, with 10 bases between. Germline lookup yields CDR1 SGHDT and CDR2 YYEEEE. This CDR3 is 14 amino acids long. CDR3 residues: CASSLSGGADTQYF. CDR3 nucleotides: TGTGCCAGCAGCTTGTCGGGGGGCGCAGATACGCAGTATTTT.

The chain links TRBV28 to TRBJ2-3; no clear D. V lost 7 bases, J lost 1 base, and 21 bases lay in between. Germline V gene data show CDR1 as MDHEN and CDR2 as SYDVKM. The CDR3 runs to 17 residues. The CDR3 DNA is TGTGCCAGCATTACCCCTGCAGGCGGACGGGGCACAGATACGCAGTATTTT. This encodes CASITPAGGRGTDTQYF.

This clone has a single count. The chain recombines TRBV28 with TRBJ1-5; tentatively, D is TRBD1 (5 bases). Per the germline V gene, CDR1 is MDHEN and CDR2 is SYDVKM. Trimming shortened V by 10 bases and J by 1 base, and 11 bases separated the two germline ends. This CDR3 is built from 13 residues. The CDR3 here is CATLRGSNQPQHF. The CDR3 coding sequence is TGTGCCACTTTACGGGGCAGCAATCAGCCCCAGCATTTT.

This chain links TRBV20-1 with TRBJ1-6; 8 nucleotides align to TRBD1. This CDR3 comprises 15 residues. Germline V gene sequence: CDR1 DFQATT, CDR2 SNEGSKA (reference sequence). The trim removed 3 bases at V and 8 bases at J, leaving 9 bases unmatched. CDR3 loop: CSASGYTDRDSPLHF. The CDR3 bases are TGCAGTGCTAGTGGGTATACGGACAGGGATTCACCCCTCCACTTT.

The chain joins TRBV4-2 to TRBJ2-7, with D maybe TRBD1 (5 bases). Deletions cut 1 base from V and 3 bases from J, with 7 bases between. Germline CDR1 LGHNA, CDR2 YNFKEQ. The CDR3 is 13 residues long. The CDR3 region has the DNA TGTGCCAGCAGCCAAGCGCAGGGCTACGAGCAGTACTTC. It specifies CASSQAQGYEQYF.

V usage is TRBV7-9 and J usage is TRBJ2-3; TRBD2 might be the D (5 bases). This CDR3 is 16 amino acids long. Deletions cut 2 bases from V and 3 bases from J, with 15 bases between. The germline V gene encodes CDR1 SEHNR and CDR2 FQNEAQ (reference sequence). The CDR3 DNA sequence: TGTGCCAGCAGCTTATTCCTGGGGAGATTTACAGATACGCAGTATTTT. Protein: CASSLFLGRFTDTQYF.

The CDR3 reads CASSTRTGWHDSPLHF. The DNA of the CDR3 is TGTGCCAGCAGCACGCGGACAGGGTGGCATGATTCACCCCTCCACTTT. V is TRBV5-6 and J is TRBJ1-6; 8 positions match TRBD1. The CDR3 runs 16 residues. CDR1 and CDR2 from the germline V gene are SGHDT and YYEEEE. J gave up 8 bases and V 4 bases, and 11 bases lay outside the gene matches.

This clone appeared a few times. The rearrangement links TRBV6-4 to TRBJ2-2; D is possibly TRBD1 or TRBD2 (6 bases each). The CDR3 consists of 14 residues. With 3 bases removed from V and 6 bases from J, the gap between germline ends came to 11 bases. Germline V gives CDR1 MRHNA, CDR2 SNTAGT. CDR3 in DNA: TGTGCCAGCAGTGATGAGGGGGGTGCCGGGGAGCTGTTTTTT. Amino acid sequence: CASSDEGGAGELFF.

This clone has just one count. V is TRBV14 and J is TRBJ2-7; D remains ambiguous. V lost 1 base to trimming and J lost 3 bases, with 7 bases between them. The CDR3 totals 13 residues. The germline gives CDR1 SGHDN, CDR2 FVKESK. Here the CDR3 DNA reads TGTGCCAGCAGCCAAGGGCACAACTACGAGCAGTACTTC. It encodes CASSQGHNYEQYF.

The chain links TRBV27 to TRBJ1-5; maybe TRBD1 (5 bases). The CDR3 extends over 13 amino acids. V was shortened by 3 bases and J by 5 bases, with 8 bases between the two germline ends. Per the germline V gene, CDR1 is MNHEY and CDR2 is SMNVEV (reference sequence). The CDR3: CASSLGGDQPQHF. Written as DNA, the CDR3 is TGTGCCAGCAGTTTGGGGGGTGATCAGCCCCAGCATTTT.

This chain joins TRBV30 and TRBJ1-2; no reliable D call. The CDR3 contains 9 residues. Trimming removed 3 bases at V and 11 bases at J, with 7 bases between. Germline V gives CDR1 GTSNPN, CDR2 SVGIG (reference sequence). CDR3 protein: CAWSPPYTF. In DNA form, the CDR3 reads TGTGCCTGGAGCCCTCCGTACACCTTC.

The gene calls are TRBV6-5 and TRBJ2-7; 7 bases are shared with TRBD2. Per the germline V gene, CDR1 is MNHEY and CDR2 is SVGAGI. Trimming at V came to 6 bases and at J to 7 bases, leaving 12 bases not matched to a gene. The length of the CDR3 is 14 residues. For the CDR3, the DNA is TGTGCCAGCAGCAGGGTGGGGAGGGGTTTTGAGCAGTACTTC. Translation: CASSRVGRGFEQYF.

The chain has TRBV7-8 and TRBJ1-2; 8 bases map to TRBD1. Losses at the gene ends were 3 bases for V and 7 bases for J; bases not matched to a gene: 10. Germline loops: CDR1 SGHVS, CDR2 FQNEAQ. This CDR3 contains 15 residues. CDR3 DNA: TGTGCCAGCAGCTTCAGCTCGACAGGGGATTCTGGCTACACCTTC. Its translation: CASSFSSTGDSGYTF.

This chain connects TRBV10-3 to TRBJ2-3; no clear D gene. Germline V gives CDR1 ENHRY, CDR2 SYGVKD. Trimming stripped 3 bases from V and 0 bases from J, with 7 bases between. CDR3 length: 14 amino acids. The CDR3 spells CAISDSTSTDTQYF. In DNA form, the CDR3 reads TGTGCCATCAGTGACTCGACTAGCACAGATACGCAGTATTTT.